These 10 T cell receptor beta chains share one sample of origin, sequenced in a study of shared clonotypes between healthy human individuals. The data were produced by immunoSEQ multiplex PCR, yet TCRdb's version contains in-frame clones alone and is incomplete. The sample has about 2.1 million clones; around 93% are singletons. The naive CD8 fraction comprised CD45RO-negative cells positively selected for CCR7 and excluded terminally differentiated effector memory CD45RA+ cells. The material sequenced was naive CD8+ T cells from PBMCs. These receptors originate from a man younger than 35 in good health. Some clones in this sample may be carry-over from other donors' samples.

For this clone: Other DNA sequences in this sample translate to the same CDR3. V gene TRBV2 combines with J gene TRBJ2-7; the D call may be TRBD1 or TRBD2 (5 bases each). Germline V gene lookup returns CDR1 SNHLY and CDR2 FYNNEI. The V end was cut by 1 base, the J end by 2 bases, with 6 bases between. CDR3 length: 13 amino acids. CDR3 amino acids: CASSEGDAYEQYF. The CDR3 DNA reads as TGTGCCAGCAGTGAAGGGGACGCCTACGAGCAGTACTTC.

The V call is TRBV28, the J call TRBJ2-1, with 10 bases matching TRBD2. The germline V gene has CDR1 MDHEN and CDR2 SYDVKM. After removal of 4 bases from V and 7 bases from J, the junction contained 10 bases not matched to a gene. CDR3 length equals 16 residues. The CDR3 sequence: CASSSRTSGRGNEQFF. Written as DNA, the CDR3 is TGTGCCAGCAGTTCTCGGACTAGCGGCAGGGGGAATGAGCAGTTCTTC. Complete variable domain (other parts from reference TRBV28 and TRBJ2-1): DVKVTQSSRYLVKRTGEKVFLECVQDMDHENMFWYRQDPGLGLRLIYFSYDVKMKEKGDIPEGYSVSREKKERFSLILESASTNQTSMYLCASSSRTSGRGNEQFFGPGTRLTVL.

V gene TRBV29-1 combines with J gene TRBJ2-7; TRBD1 agrees at 9 bases. Per germline, CDR1 SQVTM and CDR2 ANQGSEA. J lost 2 bases, V lost 2 bases, and 4 bases had no gene match. This CDR3 is built from 14 residues. CDR3 nucleotides: TGCAGCGTTGAATTCCGGACAGGGGCCTACGAGCAGTACTTC. This codes for CSVEFRTGAYEQYF.

CDR3 coding DNA: TGTGCCAGCAGCTTATGGGACAGGGTTGACGAGCAGTACTTC. Amino acids: CASSLWDRVDEQYF. The genes are TRBV9 and TRBJ2-7; 9 nucleotides match TRBD1. Germline V CDR1 and CDR2: SGDLS, YYNGEE. Losses at the gene ends were 4 bases for V and 5 bases for J; bases not matched to a gene: 7. This CDR3 region has 14 residues.

The chain has TRBV7-9 and TRBJ2-2; weak D call: TRBD2 (5 bases). CDR3 size: 18 residues. Germline V gives CDR1 SEHNR, CDR2 FQNEAQ (reference sequence). Trimming left V 3 bases short and J 5 bases short, with 22 bases between. CDR3 region: CASSLPRGSAIETGELFF. DNA of the CDR3: TGTGCCAGCAGCTTGCCCCGGGGTAGCGCGATAGAGACCGGGGAGCTGTTTTTT.

The rearrangement links TRBV28 to TRBJ2-7; D is perhaps TRBD2 (6 bases). V lost 5 bases and J lost 9, with 20 bases in between. CDR1 is MDHEN and CDR2 is SYDVKM in the germline V gene. CDR3 size: 14 residues. CDR3: CASSRGRRVRWQYF. Written as DNA, the CDR3 is TGTGCCAGCAGTCGTGGACGGAGGGTCAGGTGGCAGTACTTC. The whole variable domain, filled in from reference TRBV28 and TRBJ2-7, reads DVKVTQSSRYLVKRTGEKVFLECVQDMDHENMFWYRQDPGLGLRLIYFSYDVKMKEKGDIPEGYSVSREKKERFSLILESASTNQTSMYLCASSRGRRVRWQYFGPGTRLTVT.

The V and J genes are TRBV9 and TRBJ1-1, with 7 bases matching TRBD1. Unmatched junction bases numbered 4, after V lost 0 bases and J lost 8 bases. The CDR3 extends over 13 amino acids. Germline CDR1 and CDR2: SGDLS and YYNGEE. The chain's CDR3 is CASSVATGVEAFF. Written as DNA, the CDR3 is TGTGCCAGCAGCGTAGCTACAGGGGTAGAAGCTTTCTTT.

This chain uses TRBV11-2 with TRBJ2-7, with TRBD1 as a possible D gene (6 bases). CDR1 and CDR2 (germline): SGHAT, FQNNGV. This CDR3 comprises 17 residues. With 2 bases removed from V and 2 bases from J, the gap between germline ends came to 19 bases. The CDR3 sequence: CASSLSTGTRIPYEQYF. CDR3 bases: TGTGCCAGCAGCTTATCTACGGGGACACGAATCCCCTACGAGCAGTACTTC.

The V gene is TRBV7-3, the J gene TRBJ2-2, with 11 bases fitting TRBD2. The V gene's germline CDR1 is SGHTA and CDR2 FQGTGA. The trim removed 5 bases at V and 2 bases at J, leaving 7 bases unmatched. The CDR3 consists of 17 residues. The CDR3 here is CASSPTSGIANTGELFF. The CDR3 bases are TGTGCCAGCAGCCCGACTAGCGGGATCGCAAACACCGGGGAGCTGTTTTTT.

V is TRBV29-1 and J is TRBJ2-7; 7 nucleotides agree with TRBD2. CDR3 length equals 13 residues. Germline CDR1 SQVTM, CDR2 ANQGSEA. V dropped 5 bases and J dropped 3; count of bases not matched to a gene: 7. CDR3 nucleotide sequence: TGCAGCGTTACCGGGACTACTCTCTACGAGCAGTACTTC. Its protein is CSVTGTTLYEQYF.